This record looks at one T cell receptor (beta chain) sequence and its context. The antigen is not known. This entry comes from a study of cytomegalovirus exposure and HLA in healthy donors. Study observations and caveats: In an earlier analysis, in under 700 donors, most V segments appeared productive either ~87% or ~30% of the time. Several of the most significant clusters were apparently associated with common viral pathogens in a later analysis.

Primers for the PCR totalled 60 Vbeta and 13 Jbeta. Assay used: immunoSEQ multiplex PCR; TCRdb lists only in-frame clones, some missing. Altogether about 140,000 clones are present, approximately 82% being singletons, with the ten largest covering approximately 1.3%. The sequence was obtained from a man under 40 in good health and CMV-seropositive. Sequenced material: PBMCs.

The CDR3 DNA follows: TGTGCCAGCAGCCAAGGGGGGGTCGGGGGGCTGTACGGGGAGCTGTTTTTT. Translating gives CASSQGGVGGLYGELFF. This chain connects TRBV7-8 to TRBJ2-2, with a tentative D call TRBD2 (7 bases). This CDR3 spans 17 amino acids. V was trimmed by 5 bases and J by 7 bases, leaving 23 bases between them. The germline gives CDR1 SGHVS, CDR2 FQNEAQ.